This T cell receptor (beta chain) appears in the sequencing data of a study of blood T cell repertoires in COVID-19. About the study: The United States, Italy and Spain were the sources of the acute and convalescent COVID-19 samples. Sources were T cells, B-cell-depleted T cells, or PBMCs; the material itself was cDNA or gDNA.

V trimming: 7 bases; J trimming: 1 base; junction bases outside the gene matches: 6. This CDR3 contains 13 residues. CDR1 and CDR2 (germline): SQVTM, ANQGSEA. Only in-frame clones appear in the TCRdb table, and some are missing; sequencing was by immunoSEQ multiplex PCR. The sample has some 140,000 clones; around 81% are singletons. This rearrangement joins TRBV29-1 to TRBJ1-1; 7 bases map to TRBD1. The sample comprised peripheral blood. This TCR came from a woman aged 60-75 years with active or convalescent COVID-19. CDR3 nucleotide sequence: TGCAGCGCCTCCGGGACAGCGAACACTGAAGCTTTCTTT. Residues: CSASGTANTEAFF.